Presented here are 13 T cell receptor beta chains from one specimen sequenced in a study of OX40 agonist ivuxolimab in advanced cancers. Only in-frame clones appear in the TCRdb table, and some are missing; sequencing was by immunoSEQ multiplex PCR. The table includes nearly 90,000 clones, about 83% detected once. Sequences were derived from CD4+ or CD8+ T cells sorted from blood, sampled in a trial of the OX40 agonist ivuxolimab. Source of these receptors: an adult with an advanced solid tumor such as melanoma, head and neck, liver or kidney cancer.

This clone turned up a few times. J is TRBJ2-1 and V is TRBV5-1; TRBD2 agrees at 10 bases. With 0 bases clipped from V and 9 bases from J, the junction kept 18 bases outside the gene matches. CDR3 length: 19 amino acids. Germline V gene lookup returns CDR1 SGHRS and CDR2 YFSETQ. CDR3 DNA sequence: TGCGCCAGCAGCTTGGAGTCGGGGCTAGCGGGGGACCTAACTAGTGAGCAGTTCTTC. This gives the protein CASSLESGLAGDLTSEQFF.

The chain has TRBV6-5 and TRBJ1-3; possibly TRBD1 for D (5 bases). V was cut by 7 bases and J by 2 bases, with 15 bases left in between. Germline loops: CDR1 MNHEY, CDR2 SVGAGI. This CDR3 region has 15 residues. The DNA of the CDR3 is TGTGCCAGCACAAAAACGGGGGGGGCTGGAAACACCATATATTTT. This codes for CASTKTGGAGNTIYF.

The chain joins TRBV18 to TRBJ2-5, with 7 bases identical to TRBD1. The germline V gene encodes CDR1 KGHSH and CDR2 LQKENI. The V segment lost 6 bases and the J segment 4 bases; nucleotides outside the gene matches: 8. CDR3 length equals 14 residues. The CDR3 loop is CASSRQGEGETQYF. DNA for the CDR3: TGTGCCAGCTCTCGACAGGGAGAGGGAGAGACCCAGTACTTC. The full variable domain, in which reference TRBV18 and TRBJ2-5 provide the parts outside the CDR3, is NAGVMQNPRHLVRRRGQEARLRCSPMKGHSHVYWYRQLPEEGLKFMVYLQKENIIDESGMPKERFSAEFPKEGPSILRIQQVVRGDSAAYFCASSRQGEGETQYFGPGTRLLVL.

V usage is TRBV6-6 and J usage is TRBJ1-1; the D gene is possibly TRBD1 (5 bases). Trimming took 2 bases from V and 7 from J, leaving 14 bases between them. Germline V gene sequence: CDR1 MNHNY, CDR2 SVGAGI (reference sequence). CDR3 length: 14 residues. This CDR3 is CASSYHPRGGEAFF. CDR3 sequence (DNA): TGTGCCAGCAGTTACCACCCCCGGGGGGGTGAAGCTTTCTTT.

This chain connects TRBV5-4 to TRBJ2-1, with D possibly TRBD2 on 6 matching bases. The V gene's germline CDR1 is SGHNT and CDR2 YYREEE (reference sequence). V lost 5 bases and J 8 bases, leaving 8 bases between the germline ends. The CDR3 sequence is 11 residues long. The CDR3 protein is CASRGGDEQFF. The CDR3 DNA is TGTGCCAGCAGAGGAGGGGATGAGCAGTTCTTC.

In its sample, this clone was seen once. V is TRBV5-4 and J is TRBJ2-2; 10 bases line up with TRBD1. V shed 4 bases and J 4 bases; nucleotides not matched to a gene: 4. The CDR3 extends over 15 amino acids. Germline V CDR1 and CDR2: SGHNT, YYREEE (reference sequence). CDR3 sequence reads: CASSTGQGVTGELFF. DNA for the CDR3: TGTGCCAGCAGCACTGGACAGGGGGTCACCGGGGAGCTGTTTTTT.

The CDR3: CASSLAGTRGDSPLHF. DNA of the CDR3: TGTGCCAGCAGCTTAGCGGGGACGCGGGGAGATTCACCCCTCCACTTT. This chain joins TRBV7-2 and TRBJ1-6, with a possible D match to TRBD1 (5 bases). The CDR3 is 16 amino acids. Germline assignment: CDR1 SGHTA and CDR2 FQGNSA. V dropped 0 bases and J dropped 8 bases, with 14 bases sitting between them. Together with reference TRBV7-2 and TRBJ1-6, the CDR3 gives the full variable domain: GAGVSQSPSNKVTEKGKDVELRCDPISGHTALYWYRQSLGQGLEFLIYFQGNSAPDKSGLPSDRFSAERTGGSVSTLTIQRTQQEDSAVYLCASSLAGTRGDSPLHFGNGTRLTVT.

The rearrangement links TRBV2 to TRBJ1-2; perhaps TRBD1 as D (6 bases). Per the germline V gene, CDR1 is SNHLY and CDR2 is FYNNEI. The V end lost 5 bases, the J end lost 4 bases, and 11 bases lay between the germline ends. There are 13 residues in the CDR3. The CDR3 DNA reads TGTGCCAGCAGTCGACAGGAGGGCTATGGCTACACCTTC. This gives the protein CASSRQEGYGYTF.

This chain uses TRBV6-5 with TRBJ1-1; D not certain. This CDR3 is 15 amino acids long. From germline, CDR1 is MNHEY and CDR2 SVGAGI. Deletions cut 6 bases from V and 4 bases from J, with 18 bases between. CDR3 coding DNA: TGTGCCAGCAGCTCTAAGGATTATCGTGGCACTGAAGCTTTCTTT. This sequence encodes CASSSKDYRGTEAFF.

The CDR3 spells CASTPGLGYRAGTQYF. DNA of the CDR3: TGTGCCAGCACCCCCGGGTTAGGCTATCGCGCTGGGACCCAGTACTTC. This chain joins TRBV5-6 and TRBJ2-5; D gene unclear. The V gene lost 6 bases and the J gene lost 7 bases, with 25 bases spanning the gap. CDR3 size: 16 residues. Germline values: CDR1 SGHDT, CDR2 YYEEEE.

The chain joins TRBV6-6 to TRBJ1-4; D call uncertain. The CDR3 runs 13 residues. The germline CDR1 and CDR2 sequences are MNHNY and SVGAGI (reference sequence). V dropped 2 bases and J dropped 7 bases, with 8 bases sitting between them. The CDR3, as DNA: TGTGCCAGCAGTTACGGGGAGGGTGAAAAACTGTTTTTT. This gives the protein CASSYGEGEKLFF.

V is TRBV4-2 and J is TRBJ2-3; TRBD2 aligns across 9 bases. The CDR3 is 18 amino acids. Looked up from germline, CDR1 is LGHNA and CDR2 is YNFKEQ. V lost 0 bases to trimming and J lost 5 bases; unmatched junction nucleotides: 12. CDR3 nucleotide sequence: TGTGCCAGCAGCCAAGATCTAGGTGGCGGGAGGGCCGAAGATACGCAGTATTTT. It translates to CASSQDLGGGRAEDTQYF.

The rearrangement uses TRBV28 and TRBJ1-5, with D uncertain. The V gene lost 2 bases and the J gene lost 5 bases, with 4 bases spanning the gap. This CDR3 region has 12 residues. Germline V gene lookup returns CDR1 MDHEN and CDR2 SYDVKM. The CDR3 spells CASSLIYQPQHF. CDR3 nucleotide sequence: TGTGCCAGCAGTTTAATTTATCAGCCCCAGCATTTT.